A selection of T cell receptor beta chains follows, all from one sample in a study of sequential checkpoint blockade in melanoma. The assay was immunoSEQ multiplex PCR, and TCRdb's table has in-frame clones only and misses some. The table shows about 4,600 clones, with 55% occurring only once. The sequenced sample was CD8+ T cells sorted from blood (inferred from file names), obtained from a patient given nivolumab and ipilimumab in sequence. These receptors were obtained from a human donor with melanoma. CDR3s include the opening cysteine and the closing phenylalanine or tryptophan. The order of the fields is clone size, J gene, V gene, D gene, CDR3 protein, CDR3 DNA. A D gene is named only where the DNA matches it firmly. Expanded clones get a size class; other rows say once, few or many, or leave the size out.

.,TRBJ2-1,TRBV27,.,CASSLSPPSAVPYNEQFF,TGTGCCAGCAGTTTATCCCCCCCTAGTGCGGTTCCCTACAATGAGCAGTTCTTC
.,TRBJ2-2,TRBV2,TRBD2,CAFMEESGRGTGELFF,TGTGCCTTTATGGAGGAGAGCGGGAGAGGAACCGGGGAGCTGTTTTTT
.,TRBJ2-6,TRBV22-1,.,CPGSACRSEQSRANVLTF,TGTCCTGGGAGCGCATGCCGAAGCGAACAAAGTCGGGCCAACGTCCTGACTTTC
.,TRBJ2-1,TRBV27,TRBD2,CASSTGLAVYNEQFF,TGTGCCAGCAGTACCGGACTAGCGGTGTACAATGAGCAGTTCTTC
few,TRBJ2-2,TRBV27,.,CASSPSNTGELFF,TGTGCCAGCAGTCCATCGAACACCGGGGAGCTGTTTTTT
.,TRBJ2-7,TRBV27,TRBD2,CASSLTSSGYEQYF,TGTGCCAGCAGCCTTACTTCTAGCGGCTACGAGCAGTACTTC
.,TRBJ1-5,TRBV27,.,CASSPQWGEQPQHF,TGTGCCAGCAGCCCCCAGTGGGGGGAGCAGCCCCAGCATTTT
few,TRBJ2-7,TRBV29-1,TRBD1,CSVRQGGHEQYF,TGCAGCGTTCGACAGGGGGGCCACGAGCAGTACTTC
.,TRBJ2-1,TRBV4-3,.,CASSQDIAVRYNEQFF,TGCGCCAGCAGCCAAGATATAGCTGTTAGATACAATGAGCAGTTCTTC
.,TRBJ2-2,TRBV7-8,.,CASSLVERGNTGELFF,TGTGCCAGCAGCTTAGTGGAAAGGGGGAACACCGGGGAGCTGTTTTTT
.,TRBJ2-1,TRBV7-9,TRBD1,CASSPRDRDRNEQFF,TGTGCCAGCAGCCCCAGGGACAGGGATCGGAATGAGCAGTTCTTC
.,TRBJ2-7,TRBV6-5,TRBD2,CASSVTGTSGYEQYF,TGTGCCAGCAGTGTAACCGGGACTAGCGGTTACGAGCAGTACTTC
.,TRBJ2-7,TRBV19,TRBD2,CASSIGTSGSYEQYF,TGTGCCAGTAGTATCGGGACTAGCGGGAGTTACGAGCAGTACTTC
.,TRBJ2-1,TRBV28,.,CASTPRRWPYNEQFF,TGTGCCAGCACCCCCAGGAGGTGGCCCTACAATGAGCAGTTCTTC
.,TRBJ2-5,TRBV7-2,TRBD1,CASSQLTGTQETQYF,TGTGCCAGCAGCCAACTGACAGGGACGCAAGAGACCCAGTACTTC
.,TRBJ2-5,TRBV2,TRBD1,CASRDDRGNQETQYF,TGTGCCAGCAGGGACGACAGGGGCAACCAAGAGACCCAGTACTTC
once,TRBJ1-2,TRBV4-3,.,CASSQSSPGDGYGYTF,TGCGCCAGCAGCCAATCTTCCCCAGGGGACGGCTATGGCTACACCTTC
.,TRBJ1-1,TRBV5-6,.,CASSRGTWMNTEAFF,TGTGCCAGCAGCCGCGGGACGTGGATGAACACTGAAGCTTTCTTT